Below are 20 T cell receptor beta chains sequenced from a single sample in a study of control samples from healthy donors and cancer patients. The repertoire was sequenced with immunoSEQ multiplex PCR; TCRdb's copy has only in-frame clones and lacks some. The sample shows approximately 9,100 clones, 75% to 95% of them seen only once. Sequences were obtained from PBMCs. These receptors were collected from a man in his sixties with colorectal cancer.

V is TRBV19 and J is TRBJ2-5; D perhaps matches TRBD2 (6 bases). The germline CDR1 and CDR2 sequences are LNHDA and SQIVND (reference sequence). With 4 bases removed from V and 1 base from J, the gap between germline ends came to 16 bases. This CDR3 region has 16 residues. The CDR3 loop is CASSTRAGLTQETQYF. The DNA of the CDR3 is TGTGCCAGTAGTACCAGGGCGGGACTCACCCAAGAGACCCAGTACTTC.

The V and J genes are TRBV6-5 and TRBJ1-5; TRBD1 agrees at 9 bases. This CDR3 has 15 residues. The germline gives CDR1 MNHEY, CDR2 SVGAGI. Trimming removed 5 bases from V and 1 base from J; junction bases left unmatched: 3. The CDR3 sequence is CASSRTGVSNQPQHF. The CDR3 DNA reads TGTGCCAGCAGTAGGACAGGGGTCAGCAATCAGCCCCAGCATTTT.

The chain couples TRBV3-1 (or the pseudogene TRBV3-2) to TRBJ2-7; D not certain. Germline V gene sequence: CDR1 LGHDT, CDR2 YNNKEL (reference sequence). Trimming cost V 3 bases and J 0 bases, with 12 bases left between them. The CDR3 extends over 15 amino acids. This CDR3 is CASSHSALVSYEQYF. In DNA form, the CDR3 reads TGTGCCAGCAGCCACTCAGCCTTGGTCTCCTACGAGCAGTACTTC.

The rearrangement uses TRBV7-9 and TRBJ2-5, with D perhaps given as TRBD1 or TRBD2 (6 bases each). Per the germline V gene, CDR1 is SEHNR and CDR2 is FQNEAQ (reference sequence). Trimming took off 4 bases at V and 1 base at J, with 10 bases between the two ends. This CDR3 region has 14 residues. CDR3 sequence (DNA): TGTGCCAGCAGCTGGAGGGACACCCAAGAGACCCAGTACTTC. As protein: CASSWRDTQETQYF.

The rearrangement links TRBV5-4 to TRBJ1-1; 8 bases line up with TRBD1. CDR1 and CDR2 (germline): SGHNT, YYREEE (reference sequence). The CDR3 totals 15 residues. The V gene end was trimmed by 5 bases and the J gene end by 5 bases; junction bases not matched to a gene: 11. The CDR3: CASSFGGQGRTEAFF. CDR3 sequence (DNA): TGTGCCAGCAGTTTCGGTGGACAGGGAAGAACTGAAGCTTTCTTT.

The chain joins TRBV5-6 to TRBJ1-5; D perhaps matches TRBD1 (6 bases). Trimming shortened V by 4 bases and J by 9 bases, and 17 bases separated the two germline ends. CDR3 length equals 14 residues. Germline CDR1 and CDR2: SGHDT and YYEEEE. The chain's CDR3 is CASSDGGGDRPQHF. The CDR3 bases are TGTGCCAGCAGCGATGGAGGGGGGGATCGGCCCCAGCATTTT.

V usage is TRBV5-5 and J usage is TRBJ1-5; D is unclear. The germline gives CDR1 SGHKS, CDR2 YYEKEE (reference sequence). The CDR3 runs to 14 residues. Between the trimmed V and J ends, which lost 0 bases and 5 bases, there was a span of 9 bases. As DNA, the CDR3 is TGTGCCAGCAGCTTGGTGGCGGGAGATCAGCCCCAGCATTTT. Its protein product is CASSLVAGDQPQHF.

The rearrangement joins TRBV29-1 to TRBJ2-3; TRBD2 matches 8 bases. V trimming: 6 bases; J trimming: 2 bases; junction bases outside the gene matches: 10. The CDR3 loop spans 15 amino acids. The germline CDR1 and CDR2 sequences are SQVTM and ANQGSEA. The CDR3 DNA follows: TGCAGCGTCACCGGGACTAGTGGTTTCACAGATACGCAGTATTTT. Translated, it gives CSVTGTSGFTDTQYF.

This sequence joins TRBV7-9 and TRBJ2-7; 8 bases are shared with TRBD2. This CDR3 comprises 15 residues. Germline trimming cut 5 bases from V and 5 bases from J; bases unmatched to any gene: 11. Germline CDR1 SEHNR, CDR2 FQNEAQ (reference sequence). Written as DNA, the CDR3 is TGTGCCAGCAGCCCTAGACTAGCGAACGGAGACGAGCAGTACTTC. This translates into CASSPRLANGDEQYF. The full variable domain, rest sourced from reference TRBV7-9 and TRBJ2-7, is DTGVSQNPRHKITKRGQNVTFRCDPISEHNRLYWYRQTLGQGPEFLTYFQNEAQLEKSRLLSDRFSAERPKGSFSTLEIQRTEQGDSAMYLCASSPRLANGDEQYFGPGTRLTVT.

The chain recombines TRBV19 with TRBJ1-1; maybe TRBD1 (5 bases). The V end was cut by 6 bases, the J end by 8 bases, with 13 bases between. The germline CDR1 and CDR2 sequences are LNHDA and SQIVND (reference sequence). This CDR3 is built from 12 residues. The CDR3 reads CASRSPGPEAFF. In DNA, the CDR3 is TGTGCCAGTAGGTCACCGGGACCCGAAGCTTTCTTT.

V and J are TRBV20-1 and TRBJ1-2, with no clear D. V lost 5 bases and J lost 8, with 9 bases in between. The CDR3 covers 10 residues. Germline V gene lookup returns CDR1 DFQATT and CDR2 SNEGSKA (reference sequence). CDR3 loop: CSAGSAGYTF. The CDR3 DNA follows: TGCAGTGCTGGCTCGGCGGGCTACACCTTC.

The gene calls are TRBV24-1 and TRBJ2-2; no firm D call. Germline values: CDR1 KGHDR, CDR2 SFDVKD. V lost 9 bases, J lost 6 bases, and 10 bases lay in between. The CDR3 contains 12 residues. The CDR3 region has the DNA TGTGCCACCTCCAGGAGTCCCGGGGAGCTGTTTTTT. Translation: CATSRSPGELFF.

This clone was seen just once. The gene calls are TRBV4-1 and TRBJ2-5; D gene ambiguous. CDR1 MGHRA and CDR2 YSYEKL come from the germline V gene. Trimming removed 0 bases at V and 5 bases at J, with 4 bases between. The CDR3 spans 12 residues. As DNA, the CDR3 is TGCGCCAGCAGCCAAGACAAGGAGACCCAGTACTTC. Residues: CASSQDKETQYF.

The chain recombines TRBV30 with TRBJ2-1; 9 bases are shared with TRBD1. Germline V CDR1 and CDR2: GTSNPN, SVGIG (reference sequence). V trimming: 8 bases; J trimming: 3 bases; junction bases outside the gene matches: 8. The CDR3 length is 14 residues. Here the CDR3 reads CAGLGQGDYNEQFF. In DNA, the CDR3 is TGTGCCGGATTGGGACAGGGAGACTACAATGAGCAGTTCTTC.

This chain uses TRBV19 with TRBJ2-7; D remains ambiguous. CDR3 length equals 15 residues. CDR1 and CDR2 from the germline V gene are LNHDA and SQIVND (reference sequence). V dropped 5 bases and J dropped 0 bases, with 14 bases sitting between them. CDR3 bases: TGTGCCAGTAGTCTATCGGTTCGCACCTCCTACGAGCAGTACTTC. It specifies CASSLSVRTSYEQYF.

This chain connects TRBV6-2 or TRBV6-3 to TRBJ2-3; D is perhaps TRBD2 (6 bases). CDR3 size: 14 residues. Deletions cut 3 bases from V and 7 bases from J, with 14 bases between. Germline-derived CDR1 and CDR2 are MNHEY and SVGEGT. CDR3 region: CASSYSGGSYTQYF. CDR3 DNA: TGTGCCAGCAGTTATAGCGGAGGGAGCTATACGCAGTATTTT.

The chain combines TRBV29-1 with TRBJ1-3; TRBD1 is a possible D gene (5 bases). CDR1 SQVTM and CDR2 ANQGSEA come from the germline V gene. The CDR3 runs 15 residues. V was trimmed by 0 bases and J by 2 bases, leaving 11 bases between them. In DNA form, the CDR3 reads TGCAGCGTTGAAGAAAATCCGGGACCTGGAAACACCATATATTTT. This sequence encodes CSVEENPGPGNTIYF.

The rearrangement uses TRBV7-9 and TRBJ2-2; D ambiguous. CDR3 length: 15 amino acids. Germline loops: CDR1 SEHNR, CDR2 FQNEAQ (reference sequence). Trimming cost V 5 bases and J 6 bases, with 16 bases left between them. The CDR3 region has the DNA TGTGCCAGCAGCCGTATTAACATGGGCGCCGGGGAGCTGTTTTTT. The encoded protein is CASSRINMGAGELFF.

V gene TRBV4-1 combines with J gene TRBJ2-7; D is undetermined. Germline lookup yields CDR1 MGHRA and CDR2 YSYEKL. The CDR3 is made up of 12 amino acids. The ends were cut back, 1 base at V and 8 bases at J, with 9 bases in the middle. CDR3 nucleotides: TGCGCCAGCAGCCAAGCGGGCGCTCAGCAGTACTTC. It translates to CASSQAGAQQYF.

The V gene is TRBV14, the J gene TRBJ2-1, with D tentatively TRBD1 (5 bases). This CDR3 is built from 15 residues. Trimming took off 1 base at V and 1 base at J, with 8 bases between the two ends. From germline, CDR1 is SGHDN and CDR2 FVKESK. CDR3 coding DNA: TGTGCCAGCAGCCAAGGGGGCACGTCCTACAATGAGCAGTTCTTC. This gives the protein CASSQGGTSYNEQFF. Full variable domain (remainder filled in from reference TRBV14 and TRBJ2-1): EAGVTQFPSHSVIEKGQTVTLRCDPISGHDNLYWYRRVMGKEIKFLLHFVKESKQDESGMPNNRFLAERTGGTYSTLKVQPAELEDSGVYFCASSQGGTSYNEQFFGPGTRLTVL.